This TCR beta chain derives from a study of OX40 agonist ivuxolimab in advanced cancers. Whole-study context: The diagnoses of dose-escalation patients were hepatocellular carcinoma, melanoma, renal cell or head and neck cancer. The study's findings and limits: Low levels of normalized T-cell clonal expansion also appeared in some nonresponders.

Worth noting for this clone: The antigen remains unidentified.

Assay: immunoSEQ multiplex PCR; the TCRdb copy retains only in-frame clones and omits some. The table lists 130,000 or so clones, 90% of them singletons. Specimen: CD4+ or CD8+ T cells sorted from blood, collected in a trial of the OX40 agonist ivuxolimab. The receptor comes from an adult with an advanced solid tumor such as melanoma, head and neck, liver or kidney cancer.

The CDR3 DNA sequence: TGTGCCTGGAACAGCCTATCGAACACCATATATTTT. The encoded protein is CAWNSLSNTIYF. The V gene is TRBV30, the J gene TRBJ1-3; D remains ambiguous. The CDR3 covers 12 residues. Trimming shortened V by 4 bases and J by 7 bases, and 11 bases separated the two germline ends. The germline gives CDR1 GTSNPN, CDR2 SVGIG (reference sequence).